This TCR beta chain was documented in a study of CXCR3-negative and CXCR3-positive naive CD8 T cells. The study, taken as a whole, reports: Hydrophobicity was higher for TRB CDR3s found in CXCR3-positive naive cells than in CXCR3-negative naive cells. Fresh PBMCs were used in most assays, and CXCR3 expression partially decreased after cryopreservation. Both naive subsets showed comparably high diversity, and memory CD8+ cells showed much lower diversity.

Germline V gene data show CDR1 as MRHNA and CDR2 as SNTAGT. The CDR3 runs 15 residues. UMI-labeled TRB cDNA libraries were prepared by 5' RACE. TCRdb reprocessed the 5' RACE reads, with one entry per CDR3 protein and no DNA. The sample totals roughly 50,000 distinct CDR3 sequences; its top ten clones hold about 0.61%. Sorting yielded triplicates of approximately 300,000 cells for each CD8+ T cell subset. Naive CD8+ T cells showed CD45RO-CCR7+CD27+CD95-. In regard to this clonotype: Its antigen is currently unknown.

Material for sequencing was naive CXCR3+ CD8+ T cells from blood. Documented subset: CD45RO-CCR7+CD27+CD95- naive CD8+ T cells expressing CXCR3 (TNR3+). The TCR sequence derives from a human donor in good health. Some clones in this sample may be carry-over from other donors' samples. V usage is TRBV6-4 and J usage is TRBJ1-6. CDR3 loop: CASSSDPTANSPLHF.